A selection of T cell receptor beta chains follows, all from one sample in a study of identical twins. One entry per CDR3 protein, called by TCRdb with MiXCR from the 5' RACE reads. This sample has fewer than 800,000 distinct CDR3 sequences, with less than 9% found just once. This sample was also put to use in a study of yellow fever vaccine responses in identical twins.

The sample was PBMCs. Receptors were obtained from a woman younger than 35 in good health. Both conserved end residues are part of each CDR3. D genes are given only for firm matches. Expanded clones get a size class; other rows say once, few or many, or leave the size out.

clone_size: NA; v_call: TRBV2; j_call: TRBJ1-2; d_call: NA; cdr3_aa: CAALEGGFYGYTF; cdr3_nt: TGTGCCGCCCTGGAGGGGGGCTTCTATGGCTACACCTTC
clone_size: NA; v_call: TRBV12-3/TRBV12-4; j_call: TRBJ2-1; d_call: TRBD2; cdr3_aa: CASSWGLAGGNEQFF; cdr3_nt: TGTGCCAGCAGCTGGGGACTAGCGGGGGGTAATGAGCAGTTCTTC
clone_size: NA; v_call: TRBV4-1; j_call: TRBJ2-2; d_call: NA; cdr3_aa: CASSQGPQTNTGELFF; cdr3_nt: TGCGCCAGCAGCCAAGGGCCCCAGACGAACACCGGGGAGCTGTTTTTT
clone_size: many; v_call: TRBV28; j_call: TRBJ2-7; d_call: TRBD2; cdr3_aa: CASSWAGAYEQYF; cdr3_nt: TGTGCCAGCAGTTGGGCGGGAGCCTACGAGCAGTACTTC
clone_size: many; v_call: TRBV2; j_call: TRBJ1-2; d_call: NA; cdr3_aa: CASNQQFDYGYTF; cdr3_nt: TGTGCCAGCAACCAGCAGTTTGACTATGGCTACACCTTC
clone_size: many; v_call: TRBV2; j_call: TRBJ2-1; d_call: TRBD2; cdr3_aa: CASSEPLAGGSDNEQFF; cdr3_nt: TGTGCCAGCAGTGAACCCCTAGCGGGAGGCTCCGACAATGAGCAGTTCTTC
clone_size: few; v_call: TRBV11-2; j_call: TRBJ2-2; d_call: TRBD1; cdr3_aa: CASSYLQGAGTGELFF; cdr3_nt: TGTGCCAGCAGCTACCTCCAGGGGGCGGGTACCGGGGAGCTGTTTTTT
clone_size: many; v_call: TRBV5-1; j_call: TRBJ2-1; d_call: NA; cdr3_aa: CASSPTRAYNEQFF; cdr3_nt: TGCGCCAGCAGCCCCACCAGGGCCTACAATGAGCAGTTCTTC
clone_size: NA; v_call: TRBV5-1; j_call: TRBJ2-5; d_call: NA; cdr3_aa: CASSLSGIETQYF; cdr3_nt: TGCGCCAGCAGCTTGTCAGGGATAGAGACCCAGTACTTC
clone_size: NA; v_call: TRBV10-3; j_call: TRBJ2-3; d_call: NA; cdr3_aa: CAISEVDTQYF; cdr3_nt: TGTGCCATCAGTGAGGTAGATACGCAGTATTTT
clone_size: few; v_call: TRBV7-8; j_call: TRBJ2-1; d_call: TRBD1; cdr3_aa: CASSPTGTGWNNEQFF; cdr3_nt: TGTGCCAGCAGCCCAACCGGGACAGGGTGGAACAATGAGCAGTTCTTC
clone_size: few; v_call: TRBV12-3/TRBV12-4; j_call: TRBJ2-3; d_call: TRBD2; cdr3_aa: CASSPTVRGWADTQYF; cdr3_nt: TGTGCCAGCAGTCCGACGGTGCGGGGGTGGGCAGATACGCAGTATTTT
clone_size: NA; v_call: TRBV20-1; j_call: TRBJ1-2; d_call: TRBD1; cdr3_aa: CSARDRQDYGYTF; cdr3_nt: TGCAGTGCGAGGGACAGGCAAGACTATGGCTACACCTTC
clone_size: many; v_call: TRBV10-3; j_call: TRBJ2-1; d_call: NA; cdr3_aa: CAISGAASQHNEQFF; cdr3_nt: TGTGCCATCAGTGGGGCGGCTAGCCAACACAATGAGCAGTTCTTC
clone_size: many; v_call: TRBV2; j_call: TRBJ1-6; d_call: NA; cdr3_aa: CASRTVNSPLHF; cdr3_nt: TGTGCCAGCAGAACGGTGAATTCACCCCTCCACTTT
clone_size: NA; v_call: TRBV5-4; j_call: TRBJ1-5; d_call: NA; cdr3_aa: CASSFVVGSNQPQHF; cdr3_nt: TGTGCCAGCAGCTTCGTTGTGGGCAGCAATCAGCCCCAGCATTTT
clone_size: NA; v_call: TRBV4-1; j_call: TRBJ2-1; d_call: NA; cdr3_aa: CASSQEGAAQKVYNEQFF; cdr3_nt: TGCGCCAGCAGCCAAGAAGGTGCGGCACAGAAGGTCTACAATGAGCAGTTCTTC
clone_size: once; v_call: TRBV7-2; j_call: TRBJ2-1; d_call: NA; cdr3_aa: CASSLGFSLSYNEQFF; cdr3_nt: TGTGCCAGCAGCCTCGGATTCTCCCTCTCCTACAATGAGCAGTTCTTC
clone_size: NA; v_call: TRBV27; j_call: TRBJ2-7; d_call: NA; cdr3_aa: CASSLSYGIYEQYF; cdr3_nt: TGTGCCAGCAGTTTATCGTACGGCATCTACGAGCAGTACTTC
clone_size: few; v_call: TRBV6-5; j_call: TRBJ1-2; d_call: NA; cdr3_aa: CASSYSTSVHYGYTF; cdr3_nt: TGTGCCAGCAGTTACTCGACCTCGGTCCACTATGGCTACACCTTC
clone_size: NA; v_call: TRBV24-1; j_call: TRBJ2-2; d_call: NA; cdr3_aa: CATSESLDTGELFF; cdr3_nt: TGTGCCACCAGTGAGTCCCTGGACACCGGGGAGCTGTTTTTT
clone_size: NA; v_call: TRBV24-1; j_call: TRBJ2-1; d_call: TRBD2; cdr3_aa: CAAGERDPKNEQFF; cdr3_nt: TGTGCCGCCGGGGAGCGGGACCCGAAGAATGAGCAGTTCTTC
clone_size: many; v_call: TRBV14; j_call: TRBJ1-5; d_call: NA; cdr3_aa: CASSHPNNQPQHF; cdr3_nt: TGTGCCAGCAGCCACCCAAACAATCAGCCCCAGCATTTT
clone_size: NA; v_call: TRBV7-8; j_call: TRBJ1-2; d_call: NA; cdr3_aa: CASSLEVRQGIYGYTF; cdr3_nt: TGTGCCAGCAGCTTAGAGGTGCGCCAGGGTATCTATGGCTACACCTTC
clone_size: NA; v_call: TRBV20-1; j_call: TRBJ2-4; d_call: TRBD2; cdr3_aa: CSARTSGGKNIQYF; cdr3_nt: TGCAGTGCAAGGACTAGCGGGGGTAAAAACATTCAGTACTTC
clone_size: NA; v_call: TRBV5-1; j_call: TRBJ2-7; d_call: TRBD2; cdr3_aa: CASSLAGTSGRYEQYF; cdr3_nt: TGCGCCAGCAGCTTGGCCGGAACTAGCGGGAGGTACGAGCAGTACTTC
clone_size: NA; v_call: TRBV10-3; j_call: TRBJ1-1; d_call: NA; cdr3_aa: CAIRSGEVAEAFF; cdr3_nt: TGTGCCATCAGGAGCGGGGAAGTCGCTGAAGCTTTCTTT